The present T cell receptor beta chain was sequenced within a study of blood T cell repertoires in COVID-19. The repertoire was sequenced with immunoSEQ multiplex PCR; TCRdb's copy has only in-frame clones and lacks some. The sample contains roughly 120,000 clones, 70% to 80% of which appear only once. Trimming removed 1 base from V and 3 bases from J, with 8 bases in between. CDR3 length: 14 amino acids. Germline CDR1 reads SGHTA; CDR2 reads FQGNSA. This clonotype originated in a woman of 80 years or more with acute or convalescent COVID-19. Sample: peripheral blood. The chain carries TRBV7-2 and TRBJ2-3; D gene ambiguous. The CDR3 DNA reads as TGTGCCAGCAGCTTAGGTCCAGGAACAGATACGCAGTATTTT. Amino acids: CASSLGPGTDTQYF.